This TCR beta chain comes out of a study of regulatory T cells in long-lasting Graves disease (dated by TCRdb to 2020 to 2023). Background on the whole study: Antithyroid drugs had been taken for less than 3 months by newly diagnosed Graves' disease patients. A total of 35 or so samples were covered by TCR sequencing, comprising approximately 13 persistent and 20 or so newly diagnosed Graves' disease patients. This study used TCR sequencing and RNA sequencing of peripheral blood to compare persistent Graves' disease patients against newly diagnosed Graves' disease patients. The study was conducted in China and was registered as a clinical trial.

Reading the label with the study, this specimen's time point is: newly diagnosed GD, antithyroid drugs for less than 3 months. RNA was extracted from PBMCs in TRIzol for both TCR sequencing and RNA sequencing. The diagnosis of Graves' disease was made according to American Thyroid Association guidelines. Patients for the study were recruited at an endocrinology department in Xi'an, China. Each patient gave 7.5 to 10 milliliters of peripheral blood, collected in an EDTA anticoagulant tube. PBMCs were isolated by Ficoll Paque Plus density gradient separation without further T cell sorting. An Agilent 2100 Bioanalyzer and agarose gel were used to assess RNA quality, and a NanoDrop 2000 was used to measure RNA concentration. Broad study findings and their caveats: Persistent patients shared more public clonotypes among themselves (around 2,700) than newly diagnosed patients did (more than 950). Because the primary lesion, thyroid tissue, could not be accessed, the study looked at peripheral blood alone. The authors acknowledged the small sample size as a limitation that may reduce accuracy. Sequencing and analysis were limited to the TCR beta chain. Compared with newly diagnosed patients, persistent Graves' disease patients had lower TCR Shannon entropy and fewer highly expanded clones, which suggests clonal expansion. Preferential use of TRBV28, TRBJ1-2 and TRBJ2-5 was observed in persistent disease, whereas TRBV20-1 and TRBJ2-1 were favored in newly diagnosed disease.

In this sample, this clonotype turned up many times. Its antigen has not been determined. Base qualities are not at hand, and no much larger clone is one base apart. The germline ends are 4 bases apart after V is trimmed by 2 bases and J by 0 bases. Taken from cysteine to phenylalanine, the CDR3 has 13 residues. Solely the CDR3 DNA is kept, with 39 bases framed from the first base. CDR1 MNHNS and CDR2 SASEGT are derived from the germline V gene. The method behind the library was multiplex PCR. Sequencing took place on an Illumina HiSeq 4000. TCR beta libraries were built with iRepertoire HTBI primers and Arm-PCR amplification of CDR3 regions. Before sequencing, the PCR products went through gel purification. As for the original processing: Across samples, 60 to 75 TRBV and 13 to 15 TRBJ segments were identified and used for gene usage analysis of CDR3 amino acid clonotypes. Filtered high-quality paired reads were merged into contigs using COPE and FqMerger. BLAST was used to align contigs to IMGT TRBV, TRBD and TRBJ reference genes, with CDR3 defined following IMGT. Any clonotype with a frequency above 0.1% was counted as a highly expanded clone. Shannon entropy was used to measure repertoire diversity, and the Gini coefficient was used to measure V-J evenness. Public clonotypes were defined as clonotypes shared by more than one individual. TCRdb ran its own pipeline on the public reads, namely fastp trimming at Q25 and MiXCR clone calling, and kept in-frame beta chains. One record per CDR3 amino acid sequence lists the most common genes and DNA. V and J calls and clone size were set by TCRdb, not the authors. The sample table contains about 220,000 distinct CDR3 sequences; only one count was recorded for around 18% of them. The ten largest clones capture over 20% of the sample.

This specimen was peripheral blood mononuclear cells (PBMCs), taken at new diagnosis, from a patient treated with antithyroid drugs. The rearranged chain carries TRBV6-1 and TRBJ1-2; no D gene call is confident. This TCR was recovered from a female donor with Graves disease. The CDR3 sequence is CASSEQTNYGYTF. In nucleotides, the sequence is TGTGCCAGCAGTGAACAGACTAACTATGGCTACACCTTC.